These 21 T cell receptor beta chains came from one sample sequenced in a study of T cell responses to AZD1222 COVID-19 vaccine. The data were produced by immunoSEQ multiplex PCR, yet TCRdb's version contains in-frame clones alone and is incomplete. The data show around 99,000 clones, around 93% seen once. This sample comprised peripheral blood, obtained 28 days after the second AZD1222 dose. These receptors originate from an adult who received the AZD1222 COVID-19 vaccine.

V is TRBV3-1 (or the pseudogene TRBV3-2) and J is TRBJ2-2; D may be TRBD1 or TRBD2 (5 bases each). With 0 bases removed from V and 4 bases from J, the gap between germline ends came to 12 bases. This CDR3 has 16 residues. The germline V gene has CDR1 LGHDT and CDR2 YNNKEL (reference sequence). The CDR3 coding sequence is TGTGCCAGCAGCCAAGACTCCGGGACCGTCACCGGGGAGCTGTTTTTT. Amino acids: CASSQDSGTVTGELFF.

V usage is TRBV30 and J usage is TRBJ2-7; D is uncertain. Germline V CDR1 and CDR2: GTSNPN, SVGIG (reference sequence). This CDR3 region has 13 residues. Trimming took off 2 bases at V and 3 bases at J, with 11 bases between the two ends. CDR3 in amino acids: CAWSSQLLYEQYF. As DNA, the CDR3 is TGTGCCTGGAGTAGTCAACTCCTCTACGAGCAGTACTTC.

This chain joins TRBV7-2 and TRBJ2-1; no clear D gene. The V gene's germline CDR1 is SGHTA and CDR2 FQGNSA. This CDR3 contains 13 residues. Trimming took off 4 bases at V and 9 bases at J, with 13 bases between the two ends. The CDR3 DNA sequence: TGTGCCAGCAGCTCATCGGATTATGGTGAGCAGTTCTTC. Translation gives CASSSSDYGEQFF.

The chain has TRBV28 and TRBJ1-1, with D perhaps TRBD1 (5 bases). The germline V gene encodes CDR1 MDHEN and CDR2 SYDVKM. The CDR3 has 15 amino acids. V lost 4 bases to trimming and J lost 7 bases, with 19 bases between them. This CDR3 is CASSSFDSKPYEAFF. In nucleotides, the CDR3 is TGTGCCAGCAGTTCTTTCGACAGTAAGCCCTATGAAGCTTTCTTT.

This clone was seen a single time. The chain couples TRBV2 to TRBJ2-7; D is perhaps TRBD1 (5 bases). The germline V gene encodes CDR1 SNHLY and CDR2 FYNNEI. The V end lost 2 bases, the J end lost 1 base, and 6 bases lay between the germline ends. The CDR3 covers 13 residues. CDR3 in amino acids: CASSETGSYEQYF. The CDR3 nucleotides read TGTGCCAGCAGTGAAACAGGTTCCTACGAGCAGTACTTC. Variable domain in full (rest from reference TRBV2 and TRBJ2-7): EPEVTQTPSHQVTQMGQEVILRCVPISNHLYFYWYRQILGQKVEFLVSFYNNEISEKSEIFDDQFSVERPDGSNFTLKIRSTKLEDSAMYFCASSETGSYEQYFGPGTRLTVT.

This clone was counted once. The chain recombines TRBV7-2 with TRBJ2-7, with TRBD2 as a possible D gene (5 bases). In germline, CDR1 is SGHTA, CDR2 FQGNSA. The CDR3 totals 14 residues. The V gene lost 5 bases and the J gene lost 2 bases, with 13 bases spanning the gap. The chain's CDR3 is CASSHLRGTYEQYF. Here the CDR3 DNA reads TGTGCCAGCAGCCATCTCCGGGGAACCTACGAGCAGTACTTC.

The chain links TRBV9 to TRBJ2-2, with D perhaps TRBD1 (5 bases). Trimming pared 4 bases from V and 4 bases from J, leaving 8 bases between. This CDR3 is 13 amino acids long. CDR1 SGDLS and CDR2 YYNGEE come from the germline V gene. CDR3 bases: TGTGCCAGCAGCCCAGGGTCCACCGGGGAGCTGTTTTTT. Protein product: CASSPGSTGELFF.

V is TRBV11-2 and J is TRBJ1-1; no firm D call. Germline CDR1 SGHAT, CDR2 FQNNGV. Trimming cost V 5 bases and J 1 base, with 11 bases left between them. The CDR3 is 14 amino acids. The DNA of the CDR3 is TGTGCCAGCAGCCAGTGGGGAGAGAACACTGAAGCTTTCTTT. Residues: CASSQWGENTEAFF.

The gene calls are TRBV7-2 and TRBJ2-2; D gene uncertain. The V gene lost 5 bases and the J gene lost 8 bases, with 21 bases spanning the gap. The CDR3 loop spans 16 amino acids. Germline CDR1 reads SGHTA; CDR2 reads FQGNSA. The CDR3, as DNA: TGTGCCAGCAGCCCAACTCGTCTGGCGACTGGGGGGGAGCTGTTTTTT. Translation: CASSPTRLATGGELFF. Full variable domain (missing parts from reference TRBV7-2 and TRBJ2-2): GAGVSQSPSNKVTEKGKDVELRCDPISGHTALYWYRQSLGQGLEFLIYFQGNSAPDKSGLPSDRFSAERTGGSVSTLTIQRTQQEDSAVYLCASSPTRLATGGELFFGEGSRLTVL.

The V call is TRBV3-1 (or the pseudogene TRBV3-2), the J call TRBJ1-6; D call uncertain. Trimming shortened V by 4 bases and J by 14 bases, and 12 bases separated the two germline ends. CDR3 length: 12 residues. Germline values: CDR1 LGHDT, CDR2 YNNKEL (reference sequence). The CDR3 loop is CASSRREEALHF. The CDR3, as DNA: TGTGCCAGCAGCCGGCGGGAGGAAGCCCTCCACTTT.

The chain joins TRBV6-5 to TRBJ2-3; 7 bases are shared with TRBD2. This CDR3 has 14 residues. The V segment lost 6 bases and the J segment 5 bases; nucleotides outside the gene matches: 8. The V gene's germline CDR1 is MNHEY and CDR2 SVGAGI. As DNA, the CDR3 is TGTGCCAGCAGCCGCGGGAGAGGTATAGATACGCAGTATTTT. As protein: CASSRGRGIDTQYF.

This chain links TRBV4-3 with TRBJ2-1; D gene uncertain. CDR1 is LGHNA and CDR2 is YSLEER in the germline V gene. V was clipped by 1 base and J by 0 bases, with 4 bases between them. CDR3 length: 14 amino acids. This CDR3 reads CASSQVVSYNEQFF. The CDR3 DNA is TGCGCCAGCAGCCAAGTTGTCTCCTACAATGAGCAGTTCTTC.

This chain uses TRBV2 with TRBJ1-1; the match to TRBD1 covers 9 bases. The CDR3 loop spans 14 amino acids. Germline values: CDR1 SNHLY, CDR2 FYNNEI. J lost 4 bases, V lost 6 bases, and 6 bases had no gene match. For the CDR3, the DNA is TGTGCCAGCAGATCGACAGGGGGGTTCACTGAAGCTTTCTTT. This translates into CASRSTGGFTEAFF.

V usage is TRBV5-1 and J usage is TRBJ1-5; D call uncertain. The CDR3 length is 15 residues. V was pared by 0 bases and J by 0 bases, with 7 bases between. Germline lookup yields CDR1 SGHRS and CDR2 YFSETQ. CDR3 sequence reads: CASSLEGGSNQPQHF. CDR3 coding DNA: TGCGCCAGCAGCTTGGAGGGCGGTAGCAATCAGCCCCAGCATTTT.

V and J are TRBV3-1 (or the pseudogene TRBV3-2) and TRBJ1-3, with D possibly being TRBD1 (6 bases). The CDR3 covers 14 residues. CDR1 LGHDT and CDR2 YNNKEL come from the germline V gene (reference sequence). The V and J ends lost 7 bases and 0 bases respectively, with 10 bases between them. Written as DNA, the CDR3 is TGTGCCAGCAAGGGGGGTTACTCTGGAAACACCATATATTTT. This translates into CASKGGYSGNTIYF.

V is TRBV9 and J is TRBJ1-2; D not resolved. This CDR3 has 14 amino acids. V was pared by 3 bases and J by 3 bases, with 12 bases between. Germline assignment: CDR1 SGDLS and CDR2 YYNGEE. CDR3 coding DNA: TGTGCCAGCAGCGCCTTCGACCTGGACTATGGCTACACCTTC. Its translation: CASSAFDLDYGYTF.

This chain connects TRBV27 to TRBJ1-4, with D uncertain. The length of the CDR3 is 13 residues. Trimming took off 0 bases at V and 5 bases at J, with 4 bases between the two ends. Germline V gene lookup returns CDR1 MNHEY and CDR2 SMNVEV (reference sequence). In nucleotides, the CDR3 is TGTGCCAGCAGTTTATCGGGGAATGAAAAACTGTTTTTT. Protein sequence: CASSLSGNEKLFF.

The chain employs TRBV5-1 and TRBJ2-3; no firm D call. Germline-derived CDR1 and CDR2 are SGHRS and YFSETQ. Trimming left V 4 bases short and J 4 bases short, with 13 bases between. This CDR3 has 14 residues. The CDR3 nucleotides are TGCGCCAGCAGCGGATCCGCCGGTGCAGATACGCAGTATTTT. Encoded protein: CASSGSAGADTQYF. Using reference TRBV5-1 and TRBJ2-3 for the parts outside the CDR3, the full variable domain is KAGVTQTPRYLIKTRGQQVTLSCSPISGHRSVSWYQQTPGQGLQFLFEYFSETQRNKGNFPGRFSGRQFSNSRSEMNVSTLELGDSALYLCASSGSAGADTQYFGPGTRLTVL.

V gene TRBV19 combines with J gene TRBJ2-1, with 8 bases that match TRBD1. Germline CDR1 and CDR2: LNHDA and SQIVND (reference sequence). The CDR3 loop spans 15 amino acids. Germline trimming cut 5 bases from V and 0 bases from J; bases unmatched to any gene: 3. The CDR3 nucleotides are TGTGCCAGTAGTCTGACAGGGGACTCCTACAATGAGCAGTTCTTC. This sequence encodes CASSLTGDSYNEQFF.

CDR3 protein: CASSRLTSGGARDTQYF. CDR3 DNA: TGTGCCAGTAGTCGCTTGACTAGCGGGGGGGCGAGGGATACGCAGTATTTT. This chain joins TRBV19 and TRBJ2-3; 14 bases align to TRBD2. This CDR3 has 17 residues. CDR1 is LNHDA, CDR2 SQIVND, per germline (reference sequence). V gave up 5 bases and J gave up 6 bases; unmatched junction bases: 10.

The chain couples TRBV5-1 to TRBJ2-3, with D possibly being TRBD2 (5 bases). Trimming removed 3 bases from V and 3 bases from J, with 11 bases in between. This CDR3 is built from 14 residues. Germline V CDR1 and CDR2: SGHRS, YFSETQ. CDR3 DNA: TGCGCCAGCAGCTCGACGGGGTCAACAGATACGCAGTATTTT. As protein: CASSSTGSTDTQYF.